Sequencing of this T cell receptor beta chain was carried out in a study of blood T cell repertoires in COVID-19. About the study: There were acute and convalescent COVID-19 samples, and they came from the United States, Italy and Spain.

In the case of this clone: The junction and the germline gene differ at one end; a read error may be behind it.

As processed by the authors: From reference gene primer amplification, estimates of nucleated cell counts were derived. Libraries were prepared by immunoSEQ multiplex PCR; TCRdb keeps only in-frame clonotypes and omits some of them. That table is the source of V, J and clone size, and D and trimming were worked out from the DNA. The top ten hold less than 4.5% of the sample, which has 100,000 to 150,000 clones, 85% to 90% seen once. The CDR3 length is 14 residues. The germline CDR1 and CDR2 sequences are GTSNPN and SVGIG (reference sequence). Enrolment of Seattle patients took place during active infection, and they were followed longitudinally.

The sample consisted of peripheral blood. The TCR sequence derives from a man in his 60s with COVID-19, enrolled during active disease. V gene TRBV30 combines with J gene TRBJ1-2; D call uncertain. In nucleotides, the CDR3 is TGTGCCGGGAGGGAGGACGCAGCAAACTATGGCTACACCTTC. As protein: CAGREDAANYGYTF.